This T cell receptor (beta chain) came from a study of blood T cells in healthy people across ages. The sample holds a few counts of this clonotype. Its antigen is unidentified. Findings of the study overall: Samples with more naive T cells showed higher observed beta diversity.

The second PCR ran about 6 to 12 cycles with a sample-barcoded 5' primer and J-beta primers. TCRdb reanalysed the 5' RACE reads using MiXCR and keeps one entry per CDR3 protein. The sample shows more than 800,000 distinct CDR3 sequences, around 30% of them seen only once. The CDR3 covers 16 residues. V lost 6 bases, J lost 5 bases, and 6 bases stayed unmatched. From germline, CDR1 is MNHEY and CDR2 SVGAGI. Sequenced input: blood. This sequence originates from a woman of 80 years or more in good health. V and J are TRBV6-5 and TRBJ2-2; TRBD2 matches at 13 bases. In nucleotides, the CDR3 is TGTGCCAGCAGGCAACTAGCGGGGGGGCGAACCGGGGAGCTGTTTTTT. It codes for CASRQLAGGRTGELFF.